What follows are 2 T cell receptor beta chains derived from one specimen sequenced in a study of technical replicates of blood from a handful of donors. Some clones are missing from TCRdb's copy, which holds only in-frame ones; the method was immunoSEQ multiplex PCR. Of 60,000 to 65,000 clones in the sample, 86% were seen once. Sequencing was carried out using PBMCs. The receptors shown here come from a human donor in good health. Some clones in this sample may be carry-over from other donors' samples.

This sequence joins TRBV25-1 and TRBJ2-2; tentative D call: TRBD2 (5 bases). Trimming left V 3 bases short and J 6 bases short, with 14 bases between. The CDR3 spans 15 residues. CDR1 and CDR2 (germline): MGHDK, SYGVNS. CDR3 nucleotide sequence: TGTGCCAGCAGTGATGCGCGGGTCCCACCCGGGGAGCTGTTTTTT. Its translation is CASSDARVPPGELFF.

The J gene is TRBJ1-3, the V gene TRBV19; no reliable D call. With 3 bases removed from V and 3 bases from J, the gap between germline ends came to 3 bases. This CDR3 contains 12 residues. Germline assignment: CDR1 LNHDA and CDR2 SQIVND (reference sequence). CDR3 region: CASSINGNTIYF. The CDR3 bases are TGTGCCAGTAGTATTAATGGAAACACCATATATTTT. Complete variable domain (other parts from reference TRBV19 and TRBJ1-3): DGGITQSPKYLFRKEGQNVTLSCEQNLNHDAMYWYRQDPGQGLRLIYYSQIVNDFQKGDIAEGYSVSREKKESFPLTVTSAQKNPTAFYLCASSINGNTIYFGEGSWLTVV.